This T cell receptor (beta chain) was sequenced for a study of T cell responses to AZD1222 COVID-19 vaccine. Assay: immunoSEQ multiplex PCR; the TCRdb copy retains only in-frame clones and omits some. Of about 85,000 clones in the sample, roughly 89% were seen once. Germline trimming cut 2 bases from V and 3 bases from J; bases unmatched to any gene: 3. This CDR3 spans 15 amino acids. The germline gives CDR1 LGHDT, CDR2 YNNKEL (reference sequence). The study, taken as a whole, reports: Spike-specific TCR breadth and depth grew following two AZD1222 doses.

With respect to this clone: Its antigen is not known.

The rearrangement links TRBV3-1 (or the pseudogene TRBV3-2) to TRBJ2-2; 7 nucleotides line up with TRBD1. This receptor was obtained from an adult in good health. This material consisted of peripheral blood, taken on day 0 of AZD1222 vaccination. The DNA of the CDR3 is TGTGCCAGCAGCCAAAGACAGGGAGACACCGGGGAGCTGTTTTTT. Amino acids: CASSQRQGDTGELFF.